Below are 31 T cell receptor delta chains sequenced from a single sample in a study of γδ T cells in repeated Plasmodium falciparum infection. TCRdb reapplied CATT to the multiplex PCR reads. The sample lists around 82,000 delta-chain clones; approximately 1.4% were seen once. Flow sorting of PBMC yielded separate Vgamma9/Vdelta2+ and Vdelta2-negative gammadelta T cell populations for bulk repertoire analysis. The sample taken for sequencing was gamma-delta T cells from blood. These receptors all come from a pool of human donors (malaria-infected and uninfected, not separated).

The table lists this clone with many counts. V is TRDV1 and J is TRDJ1; the match to TRDD3 covers 10 bases. Germline loops: CDR1 TSWWSYY, CDR2 QGS. The CDR3 is made up of 19 amino acids. V was clipped by 0 bases and J by 1 base; unmatched bases: 11. In DNA, the CDR3 is TGTGCTCTTGGGGAACTATCCGAGGGGGATACGAGCTCCACCGATAAACTCATCTTT. Amino acids: CALGELSEGDTSSTDKLIF.

This clone was found a few times. This DNA's translation and the protein TCRdb lists, from a much larger clone, do not match at residue 7, likely due to a read error; the protein shown is translated from the DNA. The genes are TRDV2 and TRDJ1; a possible D gene is TRDD3 (6 bases). The J gene was not available in TCRdb and was assigned here by matching the DNA to germline segments. CDR1 is GEAIGNYY, CDR2 EKD, per germline. The germline V and J ends were trimmed by 4 bases and 0 bases, with 14 bases remaining between them. This CDR3 region has 15 residues. CDR3 amino acids: CACEHWELYTDKLIF. CDR3 sequence (DNA): TGTGCCTGTGAGCACTGGGAGCTGTACACCGATAAACTCATCTTT.

Comment on this clone: TCRdb's protein, taken from a much larger clone, differs from this DNA's translation at residue 13, likely owing to a read error; the protein displayed comes from the DNA. The rearrangement links TRDV2 to TRDJ1, with 8 nucleotides matching TRDD3. In the absence of a J gene in TCRdb, the DNA was matched to germline to assign it here. With V trimmed by 0 bases and J by 1 base, 18 bases remained unmatched. CDR1 is GEAIGNYY and CDR2 is EKD in the germline V gene. CDR3 length: 20 amino acids. CDR3 amino acids: CACDTGLRGLGDASTDKLIF. DNA for the CDR3: TGTGCCTGTGACACCGGCCTTCGGGGATTGGGGGATGCGAGCACCGATAAACTCATCTTT.

About this clone itself: Translating this DNA gives a protein that differs at residue 8 from the TCRdb one, which belongs to a much larger clone; a read error is likely, and the protein shown is this translation. The chain uses TRDV1 and TRDJ2, with a possible D match to TRDD2 (5 bases). TCRdb is silent on the J gene; assignment here came from matching the DNA to germline. This CDR3 is 19 amino acids long. The V end lost 3 bases, the J end lost 1 base, and 21 bases lay between the germline ends. Germline loops: CDR1 TSWWSYY, CDR2 QGS. The CDR3 protein is CALGDDFPHGRLLTAQLFF. The CDR3 nucleotides are TGTGCTCTTGGGGACGACTTCCCTCACGGACGCCTTTTGACAGCACAACTCTTCTTT.

As regards this clone: This DNA translates differently at residue 13 from the TCRdb protein, which is that of a much larger clone; a read error is likely, and the protein shown is the DNA's own translation. This chain joins TRDV3 and TRDJ1, with 9 bases that match TRDD3. In the absence of a J gene in TCRdb, the DNA was matched to germline to assign it here. This CDR3 spans 16 amino acids. Germline CDR1 and CDR2: TVYSNPD and GDNSRS (reference sequence). The CDR3 reads CAVFGLRGDTLDILIF. The CDR3 region has the DNA TGTGCCGTTTTTGGACTTCGGGGGGATACCCTTGATATACTCATCTTT. Full variable domain (outside the CDR3, taken from reference TRDV3 and TRDJ1): CDKVTQSSPDQTVASGSEVVLLCTYDTVYSNPDLFWYRIRPDYSFQFVFYGDNSRSEGADFTQGRFSVKHILTQKAFHLVISPVRTEDSATYYCAVFGLRGDTLDILIFGKGTRVTVEP.

This clone turned up a few times. A far larger clone is just one base off, so this is likely a read error. Other DNA sequences of this sample code for an identical CDR3. The rearrangement links TRDV3 to TRDJ1; 8 bases are a match to TRDD3. TCRdb gives no J gene; it was assigned here by matching the DNA to germline. CDR1 is TVYSNPD and CDR2 is GDNSRS in the germline V gene (reference sequence). V was clipped by 2 bases and J by 0 bases; unmatched bases: 11. The CDR3 sequence is 16 residues long. DNA for the CDR3: TGTGCCTTTTTCGGGATACGTACCTCGTACACCGATAAACTCATCTTT. Translation: CAFFGIRTSYTDKLIF.

With respect to this clone: TCRdb records a much larger clone's protein for this DNA, with a difference at residue 4 that likely arises from a read error; the protein given is the translation of the DNA. The CDR3 region is CACGTAGSLSWDTRQMFF. The DNA of the CDR3 is TGTGCCTGTGGCACCGCTGGGAGTTTGTCCTGGGACACCCGACAGATGTTTTTC. The chain carries TRDV2 and TRDJ3; the D gene is possibly TRDD3 (5 bases). TCRdb is silent on the J gene; assignment here came from matching the DNA to germline. The germline CDR1 and CDR2 sequences are GEAIGNYY and EKD. The CDR3 length is 18 residues.

Comment on this clone: The protein recorded in TCRdb matches a much larger clone and deviates from this DNA's translation at residue 15, suggesting a read error; the protein here is obtained by translating the DNA. The V call is TRDV1, the J call TRDJ1, with D possibly matching TRDD3 (7 bases). As TCRdb names no J gene, one was assigned here on the basis of a DNA match to germline. V was trimmed by 0 bases and J by 0 bases, leaving 41 bases between them. The germline CDR1 and CDR2 sequences are TSWWSYY and QGS. This CDR3 spans 26 amino acids. CDR3 protein: CALGELGVLRPRTGEYQELHTDKLIF. For the CDR3, the DNA is TGTGCTCTTGGGGAACTTGGGGTCCTACGTCCCCGTACTGGGGAATACCAAGAACTTCACACCGATAAACTCATCTTT.

A word on this clone: TCRdb's protein, taken from a much larger clone, differs from this DNA's translation at residue 11, likely owing to a read error; the protein displayed comes from the DNA. The J gene is TRDJ1, the V gene TRDV2, with 12 bases aligning to TRDD3. The germline V gene encodes CDR1 GEAIGNYY and CDR2 EKD. V trimming: 0 bases; J trimming: 2 bases; junction bases outside the gene matches: 15. The CDR3 totals 20 residues. CDR3 residues: CACDTLTGGYLDRMTDKLIF. The CDR3 bases are TGTGCCTGTGACACCCTTACTGGGGGATACCTCGACAGAATGACCGATAAACTCATCTTT.

This clone was detected only a few times. TCRdb assigns this DNA the protein of a much larger clone, which departs from its translation at residue 8; this likely reflects a read error, and the protein shown comes from translating the DNA. The same CDR3 arises from other DNA sequences in this sample as well. The rearrangement uses TRDV1 and TRDJ1; 7 bases are a match to TRDD3. TCRdb does not report a J gene; here it was assigned by matching the DNA to germline references. Germline assignment: CDR1 TSWWSYY and CDR2 QGS. V dropped 4 bases and J dropped 2; count of bases not matched to a gene: 34. This CDR3 has 24 amino acids. CDR3: CALGARSAPSLLEWGKVGTDKLIF. In DNA, the CDR3 is TGTGCTCTTGGGGCCAGATCCGCGCCTTCGCTCCTGGAATGGGGGAAGGTAGGGACCGATAAACTCATCTTT.

To note about this clone: This probably arose from a read error, given a far larger clone one base away. The J gene is uncalled and the V gene is TRDV1; the listed D gene, TRDD3, was not tested against the DNA. The CDR3 spans 21 residues. Germline CDR1 TSWWSYY, CDR2 QGS. The CDR3 bases are TGTGCTCTTGGGGGCCCTCGTTCCCTTTCATCCAGCTGCCTGTACACCGATAAGCTCATCTTT. It yields the protein CALGGPRSLSSSCLYTDKLIF.

This clone has a handful of counts. TCRdb's protein, taken from a much larger clone, differs from this DNA's translation at residue 17, likely owing to a read error; the protein displayed comes from the DNA. The rearrangement links TRDV1 to TRDJ1; 9 bases map to TRDD3. The J gene was not available in TCRdb and was assigned here by matching the DNA to germline segments. Per the germline V gene, CDR1 is TSWWSYY and CDR2 is QGS. This CDR3 comprises 21 residues. CDR3 nucleotides: TGTGCTCTTGGGGGACGCCTCCACCTGTTACTGGGGGAAAAATACACCAATAAACTCATCTTT. Its protein is CALGGRLHLLLGEKYTNKLIF.

On this clone: Translating this DNA gives a protein that differs at residue 19 from the TCRdb one, which belongs to a much larger clone; a read error is likely, and the protein shown is this translation. CDR3 nucleotide sequence: TGTGCCTGTGACACCGGTAAGCCGGTTGGACCTCCGACAGCACCACACAACACCAATAAACTCATCTTT. Protein sequence: CACDTGKPVGPPTAPHNTNKLIF. The rearrangement joins TRDV2 to TRDJ1, with unresolved D. No J gene was available from TCRdb, and it was assigned here by a germline match of the DNA. The germline V gene encodes CDR1 GEAIGNYY and CDR2 EKD. The length of the CDR3 is 23 residues.

The table lists this clone with a few counts. The chain is built from TRDV1 and TRDJ1; D ambiguous. V was cut by 3 bases and J by 4 bases, with 15 bases left in between. The CDR3 runs 15 residues. Looked up from germline, CDR1 is TSWWSYY and CDR2 is QGS. The chain's CDR3 is CALGEPNRGHDKLIF. The CDR3 DNA sequence: TGTGCTCTTGGGGAGCCCAACAGGGGCCACGATAAACTCATCTTT.

On this clone: This DNA's translation differs at residue 14 from TCRdb's protein, which comes from a much larger clone; a read error is likely, and the protein shown is translated from the DNA. This sequence joins TRDV2 and TRDJ1; TRDD3 aligns across 12 bases. TCRdb supplies no J gene; here it was assigned by aligning the nucleotide sequence to germline. The CDR3 extends over 17 amino acids. Germline V gives CDR1 GEAIGNYY, CDR2 EKD. CDR3 protein: CACDSLLGDTDTDELIF. CDR3 in DNA: TGTGCCTGTGACTCCTTACTGGGGGATACCGACACCGATGAACTCATCTTT.

This clone was picked up a small number of times. TCRdb assigns this DNA the protein of a much larger clone, which departs from its translation at residue 17; this likely reflects a read error, and the protein shown comes from translating the DNA. V and J are TRDV2 and TRDJ1, with 7 bases identical to TRDD3. Here the J gene came from matching the DNA to germline, since TCRdb omits it. The CDR3 covers 20 residues. Germline assignment: CDR1 GEAIGNYY and CDR2 EKD. In nucleotides, the CDR3 is TGTGCCTGTGCCACCGTCGCCTTACTGGGGTCCCATCCCCACACCGATAGACTCATCTTT. Translating it yields CACATVALLGSHPHTDRLIF.

In regard to this clone: With a far larger clone one base away, a read error is the likely cause. The same CDR3 arises from other DNA sequences in this sample as well. The CDR3 DNA follows: TGTGCCTGTGACACCCGTACTGGGGGATACTCAACCTTCACCGATAAACTCATCTTC. Translating gives CACDTRTGGYSTFTDKLIF. There is no J gene call, but TRDV2 is given as the V gene; the table's D gene call, TRDD3, was not cross checked with the DNA. This CDR3 has 19 amino acids. From germline, CDR1 is GEAIGNYY and CDR2 EKD.

This clone was detected only a few times. The mismatch at residue 3 between this DNA's translation and the TCRdb protein of a much larger clone likely reflects a read error; the protein shown is translated from the DNA. This chain connects TRDV2 to TRDJ1; TRDD3 aligns across 10 bases. No J segment appears in TCRdb, so it was assigned here by matching the sequence to germline. In germline, CDR1 is GEAIGNYY, CDR2 EKD. The CDR3 covers 15 residues. The CDR3: CARDAVGDTRDKLIF. The CDR3 DNA reads TGTGCCCGTGATGCGGTGGGGGATACACGCGATAAACTCATCTTT.

This clone was counted many times. Other DNA sequences from this sample encode an identical CDR3 as well. The chain combines TRDV1 with TRDJ1, with D hard to call. The V gene lost 2 bases and the J gene lost 0 bases, with 13 bases spanning the gap. The CDR3 contains 16 residues. CDR1 TSWWSYY and CDR2 QGS come from the germline V gene. CDR3 amino acids: CALGETLPQYTDKLIF. Written as DNA, the CDR3 is TGTGCTCTTGGGGAAACTCTCCCTCAGTACACCGATAAACTCATCTTT.

There are a few counts of this clone. It differs at one base from a far larger clone, so likely a read error. Other nucleotide sequences from this sample produce the same CDR3. The V and J genes are TRDV1 and TRDJ1; 7 bases line up with TRDD3. Per germline, CDR1 TSWWSYY and CDR2 QGS. The CDR3 totals 16 residues. The CDR3 protein is CALGEEADTCTDKLIF. In DNA form, the CDR3 reads TGTGCTCTCGGGGAAGAGGCGGATACGTGCACCGATAAACTCATCTTT.

Regarding this clone: A far more abundant clone sits one base away, making this likely a read error. At the DNA level, this CDR3 is encoded by other sequences in the same sample as well. J is TRDJ1 and V is TRDV2; 7 bases match TRDD3. Matching the DNA to germline supplied the J gene, which TCRdb does not give. V lost 0 bases and J lost 1; bases outside the gene matches: 7. Germline lookup yields CDR1 GEAIGNYY and CDR2 EKD. This CDR3 region has 16 residues. The CDR3 DNA is TGTGCCTGTGACACCGTGGGGGACACCCCCACCGATAAACTCATCTTT. Residues: CACDTVGDTPTDKLIF.

With regard to this clone: TCRdb's protein for this DNA is that of a much larger clone and differs from the translation at residue 13, likely a read error; the protein shown is the DNA translation. The chain is built from TRDV2 and TRDJ1; TRDD3 aligns across 8 bases. Since TCRdb gives no J gene, matching the DNA to germline was used here to assign it. The CDR3 contains 19 residues. Germline V CDR1 and CDR2: GEAIGNYY, EKD. J was trimmed by 7 bases and V by 0 bases; bases with no gene match: 21. The CDR3, as DNA: TGTGCCTGTGACACCGATCAAGGGATACGCGCGGGGAATGCCGGTAAACTCATCTTT. Protein sequence: CACDTDQGIRAGNAGKLIF.

In this sample, this clone turned up a few times. The protein held in TCRdb is that of a much larger clone and does not match this DNA's translation at residue 16, likely because of a read error; the protein shown is translated from the DNA. The chain is built from TRDV1 and TRDJ1; D not resolved. Trimming removed 2 bases from V and 1 base from J, with 32 bases in between. Looked up from germline, CDR1 is TSWWSYY and CDR2 is QGS. The CDR3 has 22 amino acids. The CDR3 DNA sequence: TGTGCTCTTGGGGAAATCTACCCCGACACTCATTTTTATTTCAAGTGCACCGATAAACTCATCTTT. Its protein is CALGEIYPDTHFYFKCTDKLIF.

This clone was picked up a small number of times. The TCRdb protein comes from a much larger clone and disagrees with this DNA's translation at residue 14, likely due to a read error; the protein given here is derived from the DNA. The V call is TRDV1, the J call TRDJ1, with 7 nucleotides matching TRDD2. The V gene's germline CDR1 is TSWWSYY and CDR2 QGS. J was trimmed by 4 bases and V by 2 bases; bases with no gene match: 19. This CDR3 spans 19 amino acids. Here the CDR3 DNA reads TGTGCTCTTGGGGAAGGCTATTCCTACCTTTACCCGCAATGCGATAAACTCATCTTT. Translation: CALGEGYSYLYPQCDKLIF.

This clone was seen only a few times. This probably arose from a read error, given a far larger clone one base away. Within the sample, other DNA sequences also encode this same CDR3. This rearrangement joins TRDV1 to TRDJ1, with D perhaps given as TRDD2 or TRDD3 (9 bases each). The CDR3 spans 22 residues. Germline CDR1 reads TSWWSYY; CDR2 reads QGS. The CDR3 sequence: CALGEPGLPTFLGDRGTDKLIF. The CDR3 DNA sequence: TGTGCTCTCGGGGAGCCCGGCCTTCCTACGTTCTTGGGGGATAGGGGCACCGATAAACTCATCTTT.

About this clone itself: This likely stems from a read error, as it lies one base from a far larger clone. The same CDR3 also results from other DNA sequences found in this sample. This sequence joins TRDV2 and TRDJ1, with unresolved D. The CDR3 consists of 13 residues. Germline V gene lookup returns CDR1 GEAIGNYY and CDR2 EKD. Trimming shortened V by 0 bases and J by 2 bases, and 6 bases separated the two germline ends. The CDR3 spells CACDTGDTDKLIF. The CDR3 DNA is TGTGCCTGTGACACCGGTGATACCGATAAACTCATCTTT.

A note on this clone: The mismatch at residue 6 between this DNA's translation and the TCRdb protein of a much larger clone likely reflects a read error; the protein shown is translated from the DNA. CDR3 in amino acids: CALGELLSLPLLYWGISYKLIF. CDR3 nucleotides: TGTGCTCTTGGGGAACTCCTATCCCTTCCTCTCCTTTACTGGGGGATCTCGTATAAACTCATCTTT. The V gene is TRDV1, the J gene TRDJ1; TRDD3 matches 10 bases. Assignment of the J gene here rests on matching the DNA to germline, because TCRdb gives none. This CDR3 comprises 22 residues. V lost 0 bases and J lost 6; bases outside the gene matches: 25. Germline CDR1 TSWWSYY, CDR2 QGS.

The table lists this clone with a few counts. TCRdb assigns this DNA the protein of a much larger clone, which departs from its translation at residue 4; this likely reflects a read error, and the protein shown comes from translating the DNA. The chain uses TRDV2 and TRDJ1; 10 bases align to TRDD3. TCRdb lists no J gene, so it was determined here by aligning the DNA to germline. This CDR3 has 16 residues. CDR1 and CDR2 (germline): GEAIGNYY, EKD. The CDR3 is CACGTGGYGATDKLIF. The CDR3 coding sequence is TGTGCCTGTGGCACCGGGGGATACGGGGCGACCGATAAACTCATCTTT.

Comment on this clone: A far more abundant clone sits one base away, making this likely a read error. Distinct nucleotide sequences in the sample also encode this CDR3. The chain combines TRDV2 with TRDJ2, with 7 bases fitting TRDD3. Matching the DNA to germline supplied the J gene, which TCRdb does not give. Germline CDR1 GEAIGNYY, CDR2 EKD. V lost 5 bases to trimming and J lost 0 bases; unmatched junction nucleotides: 20. The CDR3 spans 20 residues. The CDR3 is CACVKREERGIFALTAQLFF. CDR3 DNA sequence: TGTGCCTGTGTCAAAAGGGAAGAGAGGGGGATCTTCGCTTTGACAGCACAACTCTTCTTT.

A few counts support this clone. With a far larger clone one base away, a read error is the likely cause. Other DNA sequences in this sample translate to the same CDR3. The chain is built from TRDV1 and TRDJ1; D is uncertain. The J gene comes from matching the DNA to germline here; TCRdb lacks it. CDR1 is TSWWSYY, CDR2 QGS, per germline. The CDR3 totals 15 residues. The CDR3 here is CALGRAGPYTDKLIF. The CDR3 DNA reads TGTGCCCTTGGTCGCGCCGGCCCGTACACCGATAAACTCATCTTT.

This clone was seen only a few times. This probably arose from a read error, given a far larger clone one base away. The identical CDR3 is also encoded by other nucleotide sequences in the sample. The chain combines TRDV2 with TRDJ1; 9 nucleotides align to TRDD3. Here the J gene came from matching the DNA to germline, since TCRdb omits it. This CDR3 comprises 19 residues. Germline CDR1 reads GEAIGNYY; CDR2 reads EKD. CDR3 protein: CACDTATLLGEPHTDKLIF. DNA for the CDR3: TGCGCCTGTGACACCGCGACTCTACTGGGGGAGCCGCACACCGATAAACTCATCTTT.